This T cell receptor (beta chain) emerged from a study of T cells in Graves' hyperthyroidism and ophthalmopathy. There are a few counts of this clonotype. What was amplified from RNA transcripts were TCR beta CDR3 regions. HTBI primers were the set used in a first-round RT-PCR of the TCR CDR3. TCRdb fed the multiplex PCR reads into MiXCR, producing one record per CDR3 protein. The sample holds 490,000 or so distinct CDR3 sequences; approximately 23% are singletons and the top ten take approximately 54%. J gave up 6 bases and V 5 bases, and 7 bases lay outside the gene matches. The CDR3 totals 16 residues. Germline values: CDR1 MNHNS, CDR2 SASEGT.

The chain joins TRBV6-1 to TRBJ2-2, with 12 bases identical to TRBD2. This clonotype was obtained from a woman in her 70s with Graves' ophthalmopathy. Sequenced: blood. The CDR3, as DNA: TGTGCCAGCAGTTCCCCGACTAGCGGGAGAGCCGGGGAGCTGTTTTTT. It yields the protein CASSSPTSGRAGELFF.